The 14 T cell receptor beta chains presented below share a single source sample, sequenced in a study of cytomegalovirus exposure and HLA in healthy donors (dated by TCRdb to 2016 to 2017). The library was obtained by the immunoSEQ multiplex PCR assay. For the multiplex PCR, a mixture combining 60 forward primers for TCR Vbeta segments and 13 reverse primers for TCR Jbeta segments was used. Sourced from immuneACCESS, this table was stored by TCRdb with only in-frame sequences that have V and J called. A share of the clones is absent; for the studies checked, an unresolved V gene accounts for under half, and the remainder has no known explanation. The sample includes 120,000 or so clones, with 60% to 85% observed a single time. The ten biggest clones cover almost 5% of the sample. Specimen: PBMCs. The receptors derive from a man aged 45-65 years in good health and CMV-seropositive.

The V gene is TRBV6-5, the J gene TRBJ2-5; TRBD2 agrees at 8 bases. The tail of the sequence fits TRBJ2-7 better, so the J call may be wrong. The CDR3 runs 16 residues. The germline V gene encodes CDR1 MNHEY and CDR2 SVGAGI. The CDR3 nucleotides are TGTGCCAGCAGTTACACAGCAAGCGGGAGAAGTTACGAGCAGTACTTC. Protein sequence: CASSYTASGRSYEQYF.

As to this clone: The germline gene is not matched at one end of the junction; a read error may be the cause. The J gene is TRBJ2-7, the V gene TRBV6-1; D ambiguous. The CDR3 has 12 residues. Germline lookup yields CDR1 MNHNS and CDR2 SASEGT. Here the CDR3 reads CASSERSLERYF. The CDR3 coding sequence is TGTGCCAGCAGTGAGCGAAGCTTAGAGCGGTACTTC.

V usage is TRBV14 and J usage is TRBJ2-1, with a tentative D call TRBD2 (6 bases). Between the trimmed V and J ends, which lost 4 bases and 1 base, there was a span of 20 bases. Germline-derived CDR1 and CDR2 are SGHDN and FVKESK. CDR3 size: 18 residues. CDR3 amino acids: CASSRLEGLASSYNEQFF. Here the CDR3 DNA reads TGTGCCAGCAGCCGACTGGAGGGGTTAGCGAGTTCCTACAATGAGCAGTTCTTC. Full variable domain (remainder filled in from reference TRBV14 and TRBJ2-1): EAGVTQFPSHSVIEKGQTVTLRCDPISGHDNLYWYRRVMGKEIKFLLHFVKESKQDESGMPNNRFLAERTGGTYSTLKVQPAELEDSGVYFCASSRLEGLASSYNEQFFGPGTRLTVL.

The DNA of the CDR3 is TGTGCCAGCAGAAGAGGAGGGCAGACGTACCAAGAGACCCAGTACTTC. This gives the protein CASRRGGQTYQETQYF. The genes are TRBV2 and TRBJ2-5; D perhaps matches TRBD2 (6 bases). In germline, CDR1 is SNHLY, CDR2 FYNNEI. CDR3 length equals 16 residues. Trimming took off 6 bases at V and 0 bases at J, with 17 bases between the two ends.

The chain employs TRBV9 and TRBJ2-1; D ambiguous. The CDR3 length is 15 residues. V was clipped by 0 bases and J by 0 bases, with 7 bases between them. The V gene's germline CDR1 is SGDLS and CDR2 YYNGEE. CDR3 loop: CASSVAVSSYNEQFF. As DNA, the CDR3 is TGTGCCAGCAGCGTAGCTGTTAGCTCCTACAATGAGCAGTTCTTC.

Worth noting for this clone: The junction departs from the called germline gene at one end, perhaps through a read error. The chain couples TRBV4-1 to TRBJ2-7; D is ambiguous. This CDR3 has 13 amino acids. CDR1 and CDR2 (germline): MGHRA, YSYEKL. The CDR3: CASSLGDGYGQYF. The CDR3 DNA follows: TGCGCCAGCAGCCTCGGAGACGGGTACGGGCAGTACTTC.

The V call is TRBV4-1, the J call TRBJ1-2, with a possible D match to TRBD1 (5 bases). This CDR3 contains 15 residues. Germline CDR1 and CDR2: MGHRA and YSYEKL. The V end was cut by 0 bases, the J end by 4 bases, with 12 bases between. The CDR3 region is CASSQDMGRVYGYTF. In nucleotides, the CDR3 is TGCGCCAGCAGCCAAGATATGGGCAGGGTCTATGGCTACACCTTC.

The genes are TRBV19 and TRBJ1-2; 10 bases align to TRBD1. This CDR3 has 14 amino acids. Germline V CDR1 and CDR2: LNHDA, SQIVND (reference sequence). The V and J ends lost 5 bases and 2 bases, in that order; junction bases with no gene match: 2. CDR3 loop: CASSLGQGNYGYTF. CDR3 bases: TGTGCCAGTAGTCTGGGACAGGGGAACTATGGCTACACCTTC.

J is TRBJ2-7 and V is TRBV4-3; TRBD2 matches at 9 bases. The CDR3 runs 16 residues. Trimming at V came to 4 bases and at J to 7 bases, leaving 14 bases not matched to a gene. Per germline, CDR1 LGHNA and CDR2 YSLEER. CDR3 in amino acids: CASSPSSGRGTREQYF. CDR3 nucleotide sequence: TGCGCCAGCAGCCCCAGTAGCGGGAGAGGGACTAGGGAGCAGTACTTC.

The chain has TRBV6-6 and TRBJ1-1; 8 bases are a match to TRBD1. Germline V gives CDR1 MNHNY, CDR2 SVGAGI (reference sequence). This CDR3 is 13 amino acids long. The ends lost 7 bases at V and 5 bases at J; junction bases unmatched: 6. The CDR3 DNA is TGTGCCAGCATTACAGGGGGTAGGACTGAAGCTTTCTTT. Encoded protein: CASITGGRTEAFF.

The rearrangement joins TRBV30 to TRBJ1-2; maybe TRBD1 (5 bases). The V and J ends lost 3 bases and 4 bases respectively, with 9 bases between them. The CDR3 length is 12 residues. Germline V CDR1 and CDR2: GTSNPN, SVGIG (reference sequence). The CDR3 sequence is CAWSYRGYGYTF. The CDR3 DNA is TGTGCCTGGAGCTATAGGGGCTATGGCTACACCTTC.

This chain connects TRBV5-1 to TRBJ1-3, with 7 bases identical to TRBD1. The CDR3 extends over 15 amino acids. The V and J ends lost 4 bases and 4 bases, in that order; junction bases with no gene match: 8. Germline lookup yields CDR1 SGHRS and CDR2 YFSETQ. This CDR3 is CASSPGQATGNTIYF. DNA of the CDR3: TGCGCCAGCAGCCCTGGACAGGCTACGGGAAACACCATATATTTT.

This chain connects TRBV10-3 to TRBJ1-5, with a possible D match to TRBD1 (6 bases). The V end lost 3 bases, the J end lost 6 bases, and 12 bases lay between the germline ends. This CDR3 spans 14 amino acids. Germline CDR1 ENHRY, CDR2 SYGVKD. CDR3 sequence reads: CAISEGRGSQPQHF. CDR3 in DNA: TGTGCCATCAGTGAAGGCAGGGGAAGTCAGCCCCAGCATTTT.

Only a few counts were recorded for this clone. The J gene is TRBJ1-2, the V gene TRBV10-3; 7 bases match TRBD1. V lost 0 bases and J lost 4; bases outside the gene matches: 8. Germline loops: CDR1 ENHRY, CDR2 SYGVKD. CDR3 length equals 16 residues. This chain's CDR3 is CAISESGQMAVYGYTF. The CDR3 DNA follows: TGTGCCATCAGTGAGTCGGGACAGATGGCGGTCTATGGCTACACCTTC.